This is a list of T cell receptor beta chains from one sample in a study of shared clonotypes between healthy human individuals. This table comes from immunoSEQ multiplex PCR, and its TCRdb copy is limited to in-frame clones, with some not included. Here the sample spans some 500,000 clones, around three quarters being singletons. The sequenced material came from PBMCs. These receptor sequences come from a woman aged 40-49 years in good health. Some clones in this sample may be carry-over from other donors' samples. CDR3s include the opening cysteine and the closing phenylalanine or tryptophan. Each record gives: D gene, clone size, V gene, J gene, CDR3 DNA, CDR3 protein. A D gene is named only where the DNA matches it firmly. Some rows mark clone size as missing; the rest say once, few, many or name a class of expanded clone.

TRBD2,.,TRBV5-4,TRBJ2-7,TGTGCCAGCAGCTTGGGCCGGACTAGCGCTTTCTACGAGCAGTACTTC,CASSLGRTSAFYEQYF
.,.,TRBV7-9,TRBJ2-3,TGTGCCAGCAGCTTATTGGATACGCAGTATTTT,CASSLLDTQYF
TRBD1,.,TRBV5-1,TRBJ1-2,TGCGCCAGCAGCTTGGGGGACAGGGCAGACTATGGCTACACCTTC,CASSLGDRADYGYTF
.,.,TRBV5-1,TRBJ1-5,TGCGCCAGCAGCCAACACCTCCGGACTAGCGATCAGCCCCAGCATTTT,CASSQHLRTSDQPQHF
.,.,TRBV6-5,TRBJ2-6,TGTGCCAGCAGTTCCTCCTATCGCTCTGGGGCCAACGTCCTGACTTTC,CASSSSYRSGANVLTF
TRBD1,few,TRBV7-2,TRBJ2-5,TGTGCCAGCAGCCTCCGACAGGGAGCGGAGACCCAGTACTTC,CASSLRQGAETQYF
.,.,TRBV28,TRBJ2-1,TGTGCCAGCACGGCCGGGGCGAGGAATGAGCAGTTCTTC,CASTAGARNEQFF
.,few,TRBV7-9,TRBJ1-2,TGTGCCAGCAGCTTGCCCGGGACGCCGCGGGGCTACACCTTC,CASSLPGTPRGYTF
TRBD2,.,TRBV18,TRBJ2-1,TGTGCCAGCTCACTTGGCGGGAGTCTCTACAATGAGCAGTTCTTC,CASSLGGSLYNEQFF
.,many,TRBV28,TRBJ2-7,TGTGCCAGCAGTCCCTGGGGCAGCGCCTCCTACGAGCAGTACTTC,CASSPWGSASYEQYF
.,.,TRBV5-1,TRBJ1-1,TGCGCCAGCAGCTTTGAAAACCCGGGGGAGACTGAAGCTTTCTTT,CASSFENPGETEAFF
.,.,TRBV29-1,TRBJ2-2,TGCAGCGCGCGAGACCAGGGGAACACCGGGGAGCTGTTTTTT,CSARDQGNTGELFF
TRBD1,.,TRBV2,TRBJ1-5,TGTGCCAGCAGGGGGACAGGGGGTCAGCCCCAGCATTTT,CASRGTGGQPQHF